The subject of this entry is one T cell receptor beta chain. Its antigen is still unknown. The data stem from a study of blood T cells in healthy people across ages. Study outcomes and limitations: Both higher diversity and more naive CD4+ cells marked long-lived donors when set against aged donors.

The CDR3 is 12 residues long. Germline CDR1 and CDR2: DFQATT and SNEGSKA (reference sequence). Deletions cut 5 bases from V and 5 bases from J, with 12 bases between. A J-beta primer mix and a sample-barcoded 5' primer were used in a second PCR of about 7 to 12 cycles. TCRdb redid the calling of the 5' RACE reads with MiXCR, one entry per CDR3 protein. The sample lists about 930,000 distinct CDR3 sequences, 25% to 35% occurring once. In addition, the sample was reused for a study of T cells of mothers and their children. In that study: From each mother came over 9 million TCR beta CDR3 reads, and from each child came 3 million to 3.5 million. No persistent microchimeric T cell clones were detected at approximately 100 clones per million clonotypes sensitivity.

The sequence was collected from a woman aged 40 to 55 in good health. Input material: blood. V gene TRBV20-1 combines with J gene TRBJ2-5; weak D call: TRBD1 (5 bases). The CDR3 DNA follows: TGCAGTGCTGGGCCAGGGCACGAGACCCAGTACTTC. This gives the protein CSAGPGHETQYF.